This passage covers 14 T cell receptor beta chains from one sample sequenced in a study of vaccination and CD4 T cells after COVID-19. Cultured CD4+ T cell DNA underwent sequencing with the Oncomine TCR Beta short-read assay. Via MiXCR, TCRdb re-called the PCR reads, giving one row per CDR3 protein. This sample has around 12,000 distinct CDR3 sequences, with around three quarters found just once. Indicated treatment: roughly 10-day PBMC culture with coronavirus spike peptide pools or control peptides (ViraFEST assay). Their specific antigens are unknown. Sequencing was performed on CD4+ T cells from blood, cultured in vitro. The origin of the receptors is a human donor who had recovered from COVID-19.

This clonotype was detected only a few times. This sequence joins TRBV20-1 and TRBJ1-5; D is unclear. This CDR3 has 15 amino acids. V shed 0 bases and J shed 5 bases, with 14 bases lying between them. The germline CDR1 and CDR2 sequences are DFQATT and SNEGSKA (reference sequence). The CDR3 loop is CSARDWSRFDQPQHF. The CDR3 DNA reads TGCAGTGCTAGAGATTGGTCCAGATTTGATCAGCCCCAGCATTTT.

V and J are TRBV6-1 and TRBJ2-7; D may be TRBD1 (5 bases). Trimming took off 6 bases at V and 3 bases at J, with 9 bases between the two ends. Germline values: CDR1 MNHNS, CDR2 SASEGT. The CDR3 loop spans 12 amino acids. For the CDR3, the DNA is TGTGCCAGCAGGGGGCAGGGCTACGAGCAGTACTTC. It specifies CASRGQGYEQYF.

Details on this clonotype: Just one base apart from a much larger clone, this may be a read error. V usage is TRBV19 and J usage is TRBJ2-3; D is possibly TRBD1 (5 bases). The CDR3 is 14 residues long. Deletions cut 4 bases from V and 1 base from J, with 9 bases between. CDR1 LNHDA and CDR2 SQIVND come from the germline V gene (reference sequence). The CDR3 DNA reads TGTGCCAGTAGTAGGGGCCGGGGCACAGATACGCAGTATTTT. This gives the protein CASSRGRGTDTQYF. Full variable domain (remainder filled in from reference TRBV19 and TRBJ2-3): DGGITQSPKYLFRKEGQNVTLSCEQNLNHDAMYWYRQDPGQGLRLIYYSQIVNDFQKGDIAEGYSVSREKKESFPLTVTSAQKNPTAFYLCASSRGRGTDTQYFGPGTRLTVL.

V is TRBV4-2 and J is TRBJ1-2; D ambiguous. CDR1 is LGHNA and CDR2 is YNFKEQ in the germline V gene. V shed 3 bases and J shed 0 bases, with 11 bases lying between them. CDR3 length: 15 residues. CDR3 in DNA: TGTGCCAGCAGCCAGTCCGAAGGTACTAACTATGGCTACACCTTC. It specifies CASSQSEGTNYGYTF.

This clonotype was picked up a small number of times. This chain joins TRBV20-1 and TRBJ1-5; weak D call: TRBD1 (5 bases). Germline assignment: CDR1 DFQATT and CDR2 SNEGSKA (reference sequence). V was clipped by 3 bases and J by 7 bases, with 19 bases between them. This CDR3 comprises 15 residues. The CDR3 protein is CSASKGQGGRQPQHF. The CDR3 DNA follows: TGCAGTGCTAGCAAGGGGCAGGGAGGTCGACAGCCCCAGCATTTT.

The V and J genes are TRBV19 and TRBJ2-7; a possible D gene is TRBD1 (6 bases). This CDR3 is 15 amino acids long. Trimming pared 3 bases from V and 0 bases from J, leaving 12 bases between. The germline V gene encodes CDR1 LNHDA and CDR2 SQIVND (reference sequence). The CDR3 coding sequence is TGTGCCAGTAGTATGAACAGGGATGGCTCCTACGAGCAGTACTTC. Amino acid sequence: CASSMNRDGSYEQYF.

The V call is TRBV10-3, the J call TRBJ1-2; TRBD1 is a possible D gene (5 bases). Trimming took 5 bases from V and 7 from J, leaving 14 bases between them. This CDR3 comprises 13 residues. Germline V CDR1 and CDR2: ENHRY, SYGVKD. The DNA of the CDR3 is TGTGCCATCAGTCACACGGGGCGGGGTGGCTACACCTTC. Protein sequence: CAISHTGRGGYTF.

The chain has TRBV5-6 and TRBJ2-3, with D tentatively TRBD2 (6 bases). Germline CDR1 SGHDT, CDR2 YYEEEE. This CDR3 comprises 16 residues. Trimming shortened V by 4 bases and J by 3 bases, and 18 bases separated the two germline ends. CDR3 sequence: CASSLDLTAGTDTQYF. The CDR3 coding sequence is TGTGCCAGCAGCCTCGACCTTACCGCGGGAACAGATACGCAGTATTTT.

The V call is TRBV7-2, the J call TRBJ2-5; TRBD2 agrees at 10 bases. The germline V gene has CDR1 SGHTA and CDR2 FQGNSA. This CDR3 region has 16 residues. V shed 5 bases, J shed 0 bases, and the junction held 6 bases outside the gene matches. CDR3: CASSPRLAGYQETQYF. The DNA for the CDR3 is TGTGCCAGCAGCCCCCGACTAGCGGGTTACCAAGAGACCCAGTACTTC. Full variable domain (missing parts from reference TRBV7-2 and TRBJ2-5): GAGVSQSPSNKVTEKGKDVELRCDPISGHTALYWYRQSLGQGLEFLIYFQGNSAPDKSGLPSDRFSAERTGGSVSTLTIQRTQQEDSAVYLCASSPRLAGYQETQYFGPGTRLLVL.

The CDR3 is CASSLAQGQGPNTGELFF. In DNA form, the CDR3 reads TGTGCCAGCAGCTTAGCACAGGGACAGGGTCCGAACACCGGGGAGCTGTTTTTT. The V call is TRBV11-1, the J call TRBJ2-2, with 9 bases identical to TRBD1. Germline V gene sequence: CDR1 SGHAT, CDR2 FQDESV (reference sequence). Unmatched junction bases numbered 5, after V lost 0 bases and J lost 0 bases. This CDR3 is 18 amino acids long.

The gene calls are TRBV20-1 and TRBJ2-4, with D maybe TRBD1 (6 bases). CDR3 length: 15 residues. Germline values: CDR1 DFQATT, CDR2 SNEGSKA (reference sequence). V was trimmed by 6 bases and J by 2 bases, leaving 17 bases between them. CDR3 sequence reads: CSAPRTDPSKNIQYF. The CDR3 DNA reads TGCAGTGCCCCCAGGACAGACCCCTCCAAAAACATTCAGTACTTC.

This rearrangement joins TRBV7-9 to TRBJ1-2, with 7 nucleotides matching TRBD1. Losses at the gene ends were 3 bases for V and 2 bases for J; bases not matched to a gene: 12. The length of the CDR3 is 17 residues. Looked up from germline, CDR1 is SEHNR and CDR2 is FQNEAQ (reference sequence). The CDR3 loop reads CASSFRPFGQVNYGYTF. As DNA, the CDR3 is TGTGCCAGCAGCTTCCGTCCTTTTGGACAGGTGAACTATGGCTACACCTTC.

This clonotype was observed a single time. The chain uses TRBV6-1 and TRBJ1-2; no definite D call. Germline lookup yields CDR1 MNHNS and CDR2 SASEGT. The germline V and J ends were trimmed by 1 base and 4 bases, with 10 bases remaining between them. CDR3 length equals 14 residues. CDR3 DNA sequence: TGTGCCAGCAGTGAAGGGCGGAGACTCTATGGCTACACCTTC. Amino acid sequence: CASSEGRRLYGYTF.

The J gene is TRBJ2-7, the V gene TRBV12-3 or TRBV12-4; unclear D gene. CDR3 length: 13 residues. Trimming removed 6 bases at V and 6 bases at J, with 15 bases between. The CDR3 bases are TGTGCCAGCAGCCAATGGCTTTCTGGCGAGCAGTACTTC. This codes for CASSQWLSGEQYF.